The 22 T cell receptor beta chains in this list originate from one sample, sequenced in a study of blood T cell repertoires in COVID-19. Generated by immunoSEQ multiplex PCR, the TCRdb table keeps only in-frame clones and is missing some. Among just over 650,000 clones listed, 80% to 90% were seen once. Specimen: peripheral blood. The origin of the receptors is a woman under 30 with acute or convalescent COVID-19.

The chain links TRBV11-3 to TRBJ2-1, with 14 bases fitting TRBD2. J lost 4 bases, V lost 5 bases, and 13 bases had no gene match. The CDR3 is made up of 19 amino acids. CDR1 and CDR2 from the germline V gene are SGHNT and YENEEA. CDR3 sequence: CASSIGSRTSGGHYNEQFF. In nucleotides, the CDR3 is TGTGCCAGCAGCATAGGGTCTAGGACTAGCGGGGGGCATTACAATGAGCAGTTCTTC. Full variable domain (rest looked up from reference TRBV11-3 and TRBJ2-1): EAGVVQSPRYKIIEKKQPVAFWCNPISGHNTLYWYLQNLGQGPELLIRYENEEAVDDSQLPKDRFSAERLKGVDSTLKIQPAELGDSAVYLCASSIGSRTSGGHYNEQFFGPGTRLTVL.

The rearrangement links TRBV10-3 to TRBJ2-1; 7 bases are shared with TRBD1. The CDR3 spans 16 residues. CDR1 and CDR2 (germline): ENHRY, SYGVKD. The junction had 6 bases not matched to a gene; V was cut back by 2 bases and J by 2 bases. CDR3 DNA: TGTGCCATCAGTGAGGCGATTCAGGGGGCCTACAATGAGCAGTTCTTC. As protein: CAISEAIQGAYNEQFF.

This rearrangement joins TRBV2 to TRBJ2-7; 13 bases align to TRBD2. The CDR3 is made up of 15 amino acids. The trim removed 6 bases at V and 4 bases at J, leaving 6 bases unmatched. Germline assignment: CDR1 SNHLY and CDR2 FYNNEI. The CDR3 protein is CASRETSGGAYEQYF. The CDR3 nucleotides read TGTGCCAGCAGAGAAACTAGCGGGGGGGCTTACGAGCAGTACTTC.

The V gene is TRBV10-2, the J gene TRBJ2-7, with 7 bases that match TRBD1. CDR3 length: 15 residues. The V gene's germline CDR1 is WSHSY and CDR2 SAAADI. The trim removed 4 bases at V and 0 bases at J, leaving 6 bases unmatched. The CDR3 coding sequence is TGCGCCAGCAGTGTAACCGGGACAGCCTCCTACGAGCAGTACTTC. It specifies CASSVTGTASYEQYF.

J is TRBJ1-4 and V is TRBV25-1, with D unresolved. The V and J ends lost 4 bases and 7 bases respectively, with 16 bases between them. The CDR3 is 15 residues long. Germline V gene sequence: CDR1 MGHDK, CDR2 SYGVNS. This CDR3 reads CASSVLGKSGEKLFF. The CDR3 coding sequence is TGTGCCAGCAGTGTCCTTGGAAAAAGCGGTGAAAAACTGTTTTTT.

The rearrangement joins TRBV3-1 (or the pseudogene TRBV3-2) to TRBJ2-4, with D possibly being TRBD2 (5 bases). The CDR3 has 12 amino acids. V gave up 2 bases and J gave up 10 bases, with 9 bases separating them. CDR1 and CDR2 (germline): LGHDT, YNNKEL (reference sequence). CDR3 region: CASSQSTGIQYF. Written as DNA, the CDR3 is TGTGCCAGCAGCCAATCTACGGGGATTCAGTACTTC.

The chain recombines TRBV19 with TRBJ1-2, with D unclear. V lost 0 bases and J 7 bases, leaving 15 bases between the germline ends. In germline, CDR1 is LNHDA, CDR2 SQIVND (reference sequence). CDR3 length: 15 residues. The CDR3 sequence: CASSIDRAPAAGYTF. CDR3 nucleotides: TGTGCCAGTAGTATAGATCGCGCGCCCGCGGCTGGCTACACCTTC.

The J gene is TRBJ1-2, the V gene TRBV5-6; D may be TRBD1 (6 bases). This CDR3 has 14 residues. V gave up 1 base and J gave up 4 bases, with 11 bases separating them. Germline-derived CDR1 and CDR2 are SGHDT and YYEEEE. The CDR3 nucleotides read TGTGCCAGCAGCTTGAGCATAGGGGGCTATGGCTACACCTTC. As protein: CASSLSIGGYGYTF.

This CDR3 is CASSQAGQGVYEQYF. In DNA, the CDR3 is TGTGCCAGCAGCCAAGCGGGACAGGGGGTCTACGAGCAGTACTTC. The chain has TRBV3-1 (or the pseudogene TRBV3-2) and TRBJ2-7, with TRBD1 matching 11 bases. CDR3 size: 15 residues. Per the germline V gene, CDR1 is LGHDT and CDR2 is YNNKEL (reference sequence). J was trimmed by 3 bases and V by 1 base; bases with no gene match: 2.

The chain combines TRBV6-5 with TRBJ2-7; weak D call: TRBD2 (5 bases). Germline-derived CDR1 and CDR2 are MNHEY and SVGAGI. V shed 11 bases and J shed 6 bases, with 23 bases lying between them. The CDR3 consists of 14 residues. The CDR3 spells CASRGTLGIGEQYF. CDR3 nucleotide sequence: TGTGCCTCCCGCGGCACTCTCGGGATCGGCGAGCAGTACTTC.

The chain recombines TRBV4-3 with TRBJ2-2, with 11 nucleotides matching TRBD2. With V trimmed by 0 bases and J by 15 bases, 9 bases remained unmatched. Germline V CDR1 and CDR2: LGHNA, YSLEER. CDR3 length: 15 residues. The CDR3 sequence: CASSQDTASGGKLFF. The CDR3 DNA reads TGCGCCAGCAGCCAAGATACGGCTAGCGGGGGGAAGTTGTTTTTT.

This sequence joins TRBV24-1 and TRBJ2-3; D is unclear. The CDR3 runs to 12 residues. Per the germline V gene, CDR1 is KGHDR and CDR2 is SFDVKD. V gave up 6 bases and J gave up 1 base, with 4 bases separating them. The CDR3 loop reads CATSRGTDTQYF. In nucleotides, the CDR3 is TGTGCCACCAGTCGGGGCACAGATACGCAGTATTTT.

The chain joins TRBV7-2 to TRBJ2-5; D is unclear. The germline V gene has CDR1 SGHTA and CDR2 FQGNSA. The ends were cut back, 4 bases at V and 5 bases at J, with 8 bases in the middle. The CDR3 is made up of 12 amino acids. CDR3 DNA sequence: TGTGCCAGCAGCTCCCACCGGGAGACCCAGTACTTC. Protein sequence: CASSSHRETQYF. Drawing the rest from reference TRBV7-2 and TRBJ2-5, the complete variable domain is GAGVSQSPSNKVTEKGKDVELRCDPISGHTALYWYRQSLGQGLEFLIYFQGNSAPDKSGLPSDRFSAERTGGSVSTLTIQRTQQEDSAVYLCASSSHRETQYFGPGTRLLVL.

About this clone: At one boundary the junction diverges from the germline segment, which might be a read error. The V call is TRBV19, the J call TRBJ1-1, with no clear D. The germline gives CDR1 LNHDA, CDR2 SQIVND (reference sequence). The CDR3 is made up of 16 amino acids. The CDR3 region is CASSITGEILKTEAFF. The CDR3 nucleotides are TGTGCCAGTAGTATTACCGGGGAAATCTTGAAGACTGAAGCTTTCTTT.

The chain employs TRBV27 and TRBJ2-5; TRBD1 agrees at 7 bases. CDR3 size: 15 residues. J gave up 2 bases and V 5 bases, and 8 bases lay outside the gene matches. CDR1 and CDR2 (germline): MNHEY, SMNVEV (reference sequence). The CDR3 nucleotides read TGTGCCAGCAGTCTCCGACGACAGGGTCAAGAGACCCAGTACTTC. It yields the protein CASSLRRQGQETQYF.

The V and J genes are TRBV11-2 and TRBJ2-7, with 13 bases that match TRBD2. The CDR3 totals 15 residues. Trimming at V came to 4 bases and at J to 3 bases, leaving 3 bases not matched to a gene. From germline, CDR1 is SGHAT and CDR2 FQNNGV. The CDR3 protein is CASSSWTSGGYEQYF. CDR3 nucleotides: TGTGCCAGCAGCTCTTGGACTAGCGGGGGCTACGAGCAGTACTTC.

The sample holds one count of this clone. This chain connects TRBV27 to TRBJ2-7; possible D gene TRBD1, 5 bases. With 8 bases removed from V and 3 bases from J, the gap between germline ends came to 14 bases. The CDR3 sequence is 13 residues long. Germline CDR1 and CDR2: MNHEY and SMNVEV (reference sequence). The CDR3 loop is CASGPTEIYEQYF. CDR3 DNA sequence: TGTGCCAGCGGGCCGACAGAAATCTACGAGCAGTACTTC.

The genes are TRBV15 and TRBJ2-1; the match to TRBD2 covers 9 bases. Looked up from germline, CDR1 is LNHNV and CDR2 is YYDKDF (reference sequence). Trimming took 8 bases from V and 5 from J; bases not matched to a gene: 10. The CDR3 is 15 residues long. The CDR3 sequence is CATPGVAGDHNEQFF. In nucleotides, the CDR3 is TGTGCCACCCCCGGGGTAGCGGGGGATCACAATGAGCAGTTCTTC.

CDR3 DNA sequence: TGTGCCAGCAGCCATACAGGGGGTCGTAGCAATCAGCCCCAGCATTTT. Protein product: CASSHTGGRSNQPQHF. J is TRBJ1-5 and V is TRBV21-1; the table's D call of TRBD1 was not tested on the DNA. TRBV21-1 is described as a pseudogene. The length of the CDR3 is 16 residues.

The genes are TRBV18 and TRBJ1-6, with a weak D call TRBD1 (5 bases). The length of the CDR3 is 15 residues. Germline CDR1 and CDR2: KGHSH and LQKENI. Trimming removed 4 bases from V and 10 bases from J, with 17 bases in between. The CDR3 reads CASSRNGPGESPLHF. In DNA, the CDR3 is TGTGCCAGCTCACGCAACGGGCCGGGGGAATCACCCCTCCACTTT.

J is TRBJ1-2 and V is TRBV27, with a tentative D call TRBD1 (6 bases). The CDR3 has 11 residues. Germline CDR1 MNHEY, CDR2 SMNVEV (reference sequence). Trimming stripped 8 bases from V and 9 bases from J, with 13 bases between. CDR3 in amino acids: CASGLGGSYTF. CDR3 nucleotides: TGTGCCAGCGGACTAGGGGGGAGCTACACCTTC.

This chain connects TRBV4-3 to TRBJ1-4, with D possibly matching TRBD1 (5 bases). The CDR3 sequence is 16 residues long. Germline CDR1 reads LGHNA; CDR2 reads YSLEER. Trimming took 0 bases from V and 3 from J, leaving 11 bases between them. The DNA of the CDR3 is TGCGCCAGCAGCCAAGATGGCAGGGAGGCTAATGAAAAACTGTTTTTT. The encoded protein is CASSQDGREANEKLFF.